The clone carrying this TCR beta chain was observed once. Positive CCR7 selection of CD45RO-negative cells yielded the naive CD8 cells, and terminally differentiated effector memory CD45RA+ cells were excluded. The CDR3 consists of 14 residues. V was trimmed by 5 bases and J by 5 bases, leaving 14 bases between them. The germline CDR1 and CDR2 sequences are LNHNV and YYDKDF (reference sequence). The data were produced by immunoSEQ multiplex PCR, yet TCRdb's version contains in-frame clones alone and is incomplete. The table records millions of clones, around 93% of them present only once. The data derive from a study of shared clonotypes between healthy human individuals.

The clonotype comes from a man between 18 and 29 years old in good health. Some clones in this sample may be carry-over from other donors' samples. The rearrangement joins TRBV15 to TRBJ2-3; possibly TRBD2 for D (6 bases). What was sequenced was naive CD8+ T cells from PBMCs. The CDR3 nucleotides are TGTGCCACCAGCGGACACCCGGAGGGAGATACGCAGTATTTT. Its translation is CATSGHPEGDTQYF.